The 28 T cell receptor beta chains below come from one sample, sequenced in a study of metastatic and nonmetastatic thyroid tumors. TCRdb called clones again from the PCR reads with MiXCR. The sample lists some 93,000 clones, approximately 11% occurring once. Until they underwent thyroid surgery, no patient had received any treatment. Sequencing used blood. These receptors were taken from a female donor with papillary thyroid cancer or a benign thyroid nodule (not recorded which). Some clones in this sample may be carry-over from other donors' samples.

In this sample, this clone turned up many times. The V gene is TRBV5-6, the J gene TRBJ2-1, with 14 bases aligning to TRBD2. This CDR3 comprises 15 residues. Per the germline V gene, CDR1 is SGHDT and CDR2 is YYEEEE. The V gene end was trimmed by 5 bases and the J gene end by 9 bases; junction bases not matched to a gene: 7. CDR3 loop: CASRGATSGRVEQFF. DNA of the CDR3: TGTGCCAGCAGGGGGGCGACTAGCGGGAGGGTTGAGCAGTTCTTC.

This clone was counted many times. This chain joins TRBV11-2 and TRBJ1-2; maybe TRBD1 (5 bases). CDR3 length: 15 amino acids. Between the trimmed V and J ends, which lost 1 base and 1 base, there was a span of 10 bases. Germline CDR1 reads SGHAT; CDR2 reads FQNNGV. CDR3 bases: TGTGCCAGCAGCTTAGGAAACCAGGGTAACTATGGCTACACCTTC. Residues: CASSLGNQGNYGYTF.

The table lists this clone with many counts. The V and J genes are TRBV6-1 and TRBJ1-4; possible D gene TRBD1, 5 bases. V lost 5 bases and J lost 4, with 14 bases in between. CDR3 length equals 15 residues. Germline V gene data show CDR1 as MNHNS and CDR2 as SASEGT. Here the CDR3 reads CASSSLGGGNEKLFF. CDR3 sequence (DNA): TGTGCCAGCAGTTCCCTGGGGGGAGGTAATGAAAAACTGTTTTTT.

In its sample, this clone was seen many times. This chain uses TRBV15 with TRBJ1-2; D unclear. V shed 0 bases and J shed 8 bases, with 16 bases lying between them. The CDR3 length is 15 residues. Germline assignment: CDR1 LNHNV and CDR2 YYDKDF (reference sequence). The CDR3 sequence is CATSREPRASEGYTF. CDR3 in DNA: TGTGCCACCAGCAGAGAGCCTCGGGCAAGCGAGGGCTACACCTTC.

This clone was detected many times. The rearrangement links TRBV7-2 to TRBJ2-1; 8 nucleotides line up with TRBD2. J lost 8 bases, V lost 2 bases, and 8 bases had no gene match. Germline values: CDR1 SGHTA, CDR2 FQGNSA. CDR3 length: 15 residues. CDR3 sequence reads: CASSLYREGLYEQFF. In nucleotides, the CDR3 is TGTGCCAGCAGCTTATACCGGGAGGGCCTCTATGAGCAGTTCTTC.

This clone was detected ten times or more. V is TRBV20-1 and J is TRBJ2-7; no clear D gene. CDR3 length equals 14 residues. V shed 8 bases and J shed 1 base, with 18 bases lying between them. Germline V CDR1 and CDR2: DFQATT, SNEGSKA (reference sequence). The CDR3 DNA reads as TGCAGTACTTCGAGGTCCTCCAGGTCCTACGAGCAGTACTTC. Its protein is CSTSRSSRSYEQYF.

The table lists this clone with many counts. The V gene is TRBV7-9, the J gene TRBJ2-3, with D maybe TRBD1 (5 bases). Germline-derived CDR1 and CDR2 are SEHNR and FQNEAQ (reference sequence). Trimming removed 1 base from V and 0 bases from J, with 8 bases in between. This CDR3 region has 15 residues. The CDR3 protein is CASSLGSGSTDTQYF. In DNA, the CDR3 is TGTGCCAGCAGCTTAGGATCAGGGAGCACAGATACGCAGTATTTT.

This clone was found many times. The chain joins TRBV30 to TRBJ1-1, with 7 positions matching TRBD1. CDR3 length: 13 residues. Germline-derived CDR1 and CDR2 are GTSNPN and SVGIG (reference sequence). V lost 2 bases, J lost 5 bases, and 5 bases stayed unmatched. Here the CDR3 DNA reads TGTGCCTGGAGTCAGACAGGGAGGACTGAAGCTTTCTTT. It codes for CAWSQTGRTEAFF.

Note on this clone: This clone may be a read error of a much larger clone one base away. The rearrangement joins TRBV19 to TRBJ2-3, with 10 bases matching TRBD2. CDR1 and CDR2 from the germline V gene are LNHDA and SQIVND (reference sequence). CDR3 length equals 17 residues. V was clipped by 3 bases and J by 2 bases; unmatched bases: 8. CDR3 nucleotides: TGTGCCAGTAGTATGGGGCTAGCGGGAGCGTTCACAGATACGCAGTATTTT. Translation gives CASSMGLAGAFTDTQYF.

This clone came up many times. The J gene is TRBJ2-3, the V gene TRBV18; TRBD1 matches 8 bases. The CDR3 is made up of 14 amino acids. With 6 bases clipped from V and 1 base from J, the junction kept 3 bases outside the gene matches. From germline, CDR1 is KGHSH and CDR2 LQKENI. CDR3 in amino acids: CASSSTGGTDTQYF. CDR3 bases: TGTGCCAGCTCTTCGACAGGGGGCACAGATACGCAGTATTTT.

This clone was seen repeatedly, ten times or more. Other DNA sequences in the sample encode the same CDR3. The V call is TRBV7-2, the J call TRBJ2-4, with D possibly TRBD1 on 8 matching bases. The CDR3 extends over 13 amino acids. V was cut by 4 bases and J by 7 bases, with 11 bases left in between. Germline V gives CDR1 SGHTA, CDR2 FQGNSA. Here the CDR3 reads CASSYRGGNIQYF. The CDR3 nucleotides are TGTGCCAGCAGCTACAGGGGGGGGAACATTCAGTACTTC.

This clone came up many times. V usage is TRBV7-8 and J usage is TRBJ2-6, with TRBD1 as a possible D gene (6 bases). Germline CDR1 SGHVS, CDR2 FQNEAQ. The CDR3 is made up of 18 amino acids. The V and J ends lost 0 bases and 0 bases respectively, with 12 bases between them. The CDR3 reads CASSLAGTTTSGANVLTF. Here the CDR3 DNA reads TGTGCCAGCAGCTTAGCCGGGACAACGACCTCTGGGGCCAACGTCCTGACTTTC.

This clone was seen many times. This chain connects TRBV11-1 to TRBJ2-7, with 7 positions matching TRBD2. The germline gives CDR1 SGHAT, CDR2 FQDESV (reference sequence). Germline trimming cut 2 bases from V and 5 bases from J; bases unmatched to any gene: 3. This CDR3 is 13 amino acids long. The CDR3 DNA is TGTGCCAGCAGCTTACCGGGAGGCCACGAGCAGTACTTC. Protein sequence: CASSLPGGHEQYF.

Only a few counts were recorded for this clone. A much more abundant neighbour one base away suggests this may be a read error. The chain is built from TRBV20-1 and TRBJ2-7; TRBD1 aligns across 7 bases. The CDR3 contains 12 residues. V lost 4 bases, J lost 5 bases, and 5 bases stayed unmatched. Germline V gives CDR1 DFQATT, CDR2 SNEGSKA (reference sequence). Written as DNA, the CDR3 is TGCAGTGCTATCACAGGGGTGAACGAGCAGTACTTC. It translates to CSAITGVNEQYF.

This clone has ten or more counts. This chain uses TRBV7-2 with TRBJ1-2; 7 positions match TRBD1. Germline V lookup: CDR1 SGHTA, CDR2 FQGNSA. Trimming took 1 base from V and 8 from J; bases not matched to a gene: 10. CDR3 length: 15 amino acids. The CDR3, as DNA: TGTGCCAGCAGCTTAGGGCTTCACAGGGGACAGGGCTACACCTTC. It is translated as CASSLGLHRGQGYTF.

This clone was detected ten times or more. The identical CDR3 is also encoded by other nucleotide sequences in the sample. V and J are TRBV4-3 and TRBJ2-1; D is perhaps TRBD2 (6 bases). Germline loops: CDR1 LGHNA, CDR2 YSLEER. Trimming removed 4 bases from V and 9 bases from J, with 19 bases in between. This CDR3 is built from 15 residues. CDR3 sequence (DNA): TGCGCCAGCAGCCGCGGATCGGGGGAAGTCAGTGAGCAGTTCTTC. Translation: CASSRGSGEVSEQFF.

As concerns this clone: This sequence may be a read error, since a much larger clone differs from it by one base. This sequence joins TRBV11-2 and TRBJ1-2, with 9 bases lining up with TRBD1. Germline CDR1 and CDR2: SGHAT and FQNNGV. The CDR3 consists of 15 residues. The CDR3 DNA sequence: TGTGCCAGCAACTTAGATTGGGGGACAGGGAGTTTCTACACCTTC. This translates into CASNLDWGTGSFYTF.

As for this clone: A read error may be the cause here, since a much bigger clone is one base away. The chain uses TRBV20-1 and TRBJ2-7; D may be TRBD2 (5 bases). The V gene's germline CDR1 is DFQATT and CDR2 SNEGSKA (reference sequence). The CDR3 extends over 13 amino acids. CDR3 loop: CGATAPRGPEQYF. In DNA form, the CDR3 reads TGCGGTGCTACAGCCCCTCGAGGGCCCGAGCAGTACTTC.

This clone was counted at least ten times. This chain connects TRBV2 to TRBJ2-7; 8 bases are a match to TRBD1. CDR3 length equals 14 residues. From germline, CDR1 is SNHLY and CDR2 FYNNEI. With 2 bases clipped from V and 9 bases from J, the junction kept 9 bases outside the gene matches. DNA for the CDR3: TGTGCCAGCAGTGAAATTCAGGGGGCGCGCTCGCAGTACTTC. Translating gives CASSEIQGARSQYF.

Many counts were recorded for this clone. This chain connects TRBV9 to TRBJ2-3; tentatively, D is TRBD1 or TRBD2 (5 bases each). V dropped 0 bases and J dropped 4 bases, with 15 bases sitting between them. CDR1 and CDR2 (germline): SGDLS, YYNGEE. The CDR3 spans 16 residues. For the CDR3, the DNA is TGTGCCAGCAGCGTAGGGTACAGGCGAGGGGCAGATACGCAGTATTTT. Its translation is CASSVGYRRGADTQYF.

The V and J genes are TRBV28 and TRBJ2-7; TRBD1 matches at 7 bases. Germline CDR1 reads MDHEN; CDR2 reads SYDVKM. Unmatched junction bases numbered 12, after V lost 6 bases and J lost 1 base. The CDR3 extends over 16 amino acids. In nucleotides, the CDR3 is TGTGCCAGCAGGGGACAGTTCCCTCGGCCTTCCTACGAGCAGTACTTC. Its translation: CASRGQFPRPSYEQYF.

This clone has ten or more counts. The chain is built from TRBV20-1 and TRBJ2-7, with 8 bases fitting TRBD1. Looked up from germline, CDR1 is DFQATT and CDR2 is SNEGSKA (reference sequence). The CDR3 totals 15 residues. With 4 bases clipped from V and 0 bases from J, the junction kept 8 bases outside the gene matches. CDR3 nucleotides: TGCAGTGCTAAACCGGGACAGGCCTCCTCCTACGAGCAGTACTTC. Translated: CSAKPGQASSYEQYF.

This clone was seen at least ten times. The CDR3 sequence is CASSPRDTADYTF. Here the CDR3 DNA reads TGTGCCAGCTCACCCCGGGACACGGCAGACTACACCTTC. The V gene is TRBV18, the J gene TRBJ1-2, with D possibly matching TRBD1 (6 bases). V shed 3 bases and J shed 10 bases, with 15 bases lying between them. The CDR3 runs 13 residues. Germline assignment: CDR1 KGHSH and CDR2 LQKENI.

On this clone itself: A much larger clone differs by one base, so this may be a read error. Other DNA sequences in this sample translate to the same CDR3. In DNA form, the CDR3 reads TGTGCCACCAGCAGAGATCTTGCCAGGGATCGTGAGCAGTTCTTC. Translation gives CATSRDLARDREQFF. The chain employs TRBV15 and TRBJ2-1; D is possibly TRBD1 (5 bases). V lost 0 bases, J lost 9 bases, and 15 bases lay in between. There are 15 residues in the CDR3. Germline V CDR1 and CDR2: LNHNV, YYDKDF (reference sequence).

This clone was observed many times. This chain uses TRBV27 with TRBJ1-4, with 10 bases fitting TRBD1. The germline V gene encodes CDR1 MNHEY and CDR2 SMNVEV (reference sequence). This CDR3 is built from 14 residues. V lost 5 bases, J lost 8 bases, and 5 bases stayed unmatched. The CDR3 DNA reads as TGTGCCAGCAGTCCGGGACAGGGGAGGGAAAAACTGTTTTTT. It specifies CASSPGQGREKLFF.

The rearrangement uses TRBV4-1 and TRBJ2-7, with D maybe TRBD1 (5 bases). Per germline, CDR1 MGHRA and CDR2 YSYEKL. The CDR3 runs to 14 residues. Trimming removed 2 bases at V and 4 bases at J, with 12 bases between. The CDR3 DNA reads TGCGCCAGCAGCCAACATTCAGACAGATACGAGCAGTACTTC. Protein: CASSQHSDRYEQYF.

Concerning this clone itself: A much larger clone is a single base away; this may be a read error. Other DNA sequences of this sample code for an identical CDR3. This chain links TRBV28 with TRBJ1-2; 10 nucleotides line up with TRBD1. From germline, CDR1 is MDHEN and CDR2 SYDVKM. The CDR3 has 15 amino acids. The trim removed 5 bases at V and 8 bases at J, leaving 11 bases unmatched. This CDR3 reads CASSTGQGTIYGYTF. CDR3 DNA sequence: TGTGCCAGCAGTACGGGACAGGGGACAATCTACGGCTACACCTTC.

Many counts were recorded for this clone. The V gene is TRBV30, the J gene TRBJ1-2, with 7 bases identical to TRBD1. V lost 3 bases and J lost 0; bases outside the gene matches: 7. The germline gives CDR1 GTSNPN, CDR2 SVGIG (reference sequence). The CDR3 is 15 residues long. This chain's CDR3 is CAWSRTGVANYGYTF. CDR3 DNA sequence: TGTGCCTGGAGCCGAACAGGGGTGGCTAACTATGGCTACACCTTC.